Given below is one TCR beta chain in context. This clonotype has at least ten counts. No cognate antigen has been identified for it. Base quality data are lacking; no much larger clone is found one base away. The data belong to a study of regulatory T cells in long-lasting Graves disease (dated by TCRdb to about 2021). Broadly, across the study: To count as having persistent Graves' disease, a patient had to have received antithyroid drug treatment for over 5 years with TSH receptor autoantibodies remaining persistently positive. Persistent Graves' disease patients in the clinical cohort had taken antithyroid drugs for approximately ten years on average. This study used TCR sequencing and RNA sequencing of peripheral blood to compare persistent Graves' disease patients against newly diagnosed Graves' disease patients. A total of about 35 samples underwent TCR sequencing, from 13 patients with persistent Graves' disease and some 20 patients with newly diagnosed Graves' disease. The study was conducted in China and was registered as a clinical trial. Results the study describes overall, beyond this receptor: More public clonotypes were shared among persistent patients (under 3,000) than among newly diagnosed patients (more than 900). The small sample size was acknowledged by the authors as a limitation that may reduce accuracy. Sequencing and analysis were restricted to the TCR beta chain. Persistent disease showed preferential use of TRBV28, TRBJ1-2 and TRBJ2-5, whereas newly diagnosed disease favored TRBV20-1 and TRBJ2-1. Lower TCR Shannon entropy and fewer highly expanded clones were observed in persistent Graves' disease patients than in newly diagnosed patients, which suggested clonal expansion. Peripheral blood alone was examined, since thyroid tissue, which constituted the primary lesion, could not be accessed.

The library relied on multiplex PCR. TCRdb lists the instrument as Illumina HiSeq 4000. TCR beta libraries were built with iRepertoire HTBI primers and Arm-PCR amplification of CDR3 regions. Before sequencing, the PCR products underwent gel purification. Concerning the study's data processing: A total of fewer than 70 TRBV and approximately 13 TRBJ segments were identified across samples and were used for gene usage analysis of CDR3 amino acid clonotypes. COPE and FqMerger were used to merge the filtered high-quality paired reads into contigs. BLAST was used to align contigs to the IMGT TRBV, TRBD and TRBJ reference genes, and CDR3 was defined following IMGT. Highly expanded clones were defined as clonotypes with a frequency above 0.1%. Repertoire diversity was measured by Shannon entropy, and V-J evenness by the Gini coefficient. Clonotypes shared by more than one individual were considered public. TCRdb reran the public reads through fastp at Q25 and MiXCR, keeping productive beta chains. Duplicate CDR3 protein sequences are folded into a single record with the most common DNA and genes. TCRdb's processing, not the study's, gives the V and J calls here. In all, the sample holds around 450,000 distinct CDR3 sequences, and under 25% of those were seen once. The top ten clones comprise 7% to 9% of the sample.

Read against the paper, the sample's time point label means: persistent/refractory GD, antithyroid drugs over 5 years with positive TRAb. RNA was extracted from PBMCs in TRIzol for both TCR sequencing and RNA sequencing. The diagnosis of Graves' disease followed American Thyroid Association guidelines. Patients for the study were recruited at an endocrinology department in Xi'an, China. Each patient gave around 9.2 milliliters of peripheral blood, collected in an EDTA anticoagulant tube. PBMCs were isolated by Ficoll Paque Plus density gradient separation without further T cell sorting. An Agilent 2100 Bioanalyzer and agarose gel were used to assess RNA quality, and a NanoDrop 2000 was used to measure RNA concentration. CDR1 is given as DFQATT and CDR2 as SNEGSKA, both from the germline V gene (reference sequence). V trim: 5 bases; J trim: 1 base; unmatched bases: 7. Spanning cysteine to phenylalanine, the CDR3 consists of 14 amino acids. Kept here is only the CDR3 DNA, which spans 42 bases and is read in frame from base 1.

The sequenced sample was peripheral blood mononuclear cells (PBMCs), obtained when the disease was refractory, from a patient treated with antithyroid drugs. The chain employs TRBV20-1 and TRBJ1-1; TRBD1 agrees with 7 junctional bases. This TCR came from a female donor with Graves disease. At the DNA level, the sequence is TGCAGTGCTCCTAGGGACAGCACGAACACTGAAGCTTTCTTT. Its coded protein is CSAPRDSTNTEAFF.